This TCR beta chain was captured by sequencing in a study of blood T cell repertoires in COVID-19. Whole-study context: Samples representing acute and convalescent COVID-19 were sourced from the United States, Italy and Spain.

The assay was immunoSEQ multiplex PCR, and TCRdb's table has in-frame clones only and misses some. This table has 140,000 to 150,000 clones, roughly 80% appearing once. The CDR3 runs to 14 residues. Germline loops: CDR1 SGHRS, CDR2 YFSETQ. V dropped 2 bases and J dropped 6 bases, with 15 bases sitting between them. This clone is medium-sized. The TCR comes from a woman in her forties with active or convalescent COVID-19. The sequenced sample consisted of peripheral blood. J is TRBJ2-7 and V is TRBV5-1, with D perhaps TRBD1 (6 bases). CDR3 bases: TGCGCCAGCAGCTTCAACAGGGATGGGGCCGAGCAGTACTTC. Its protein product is CASSFNRDGAEQYF.